These T cell receptor beta chains were read from a single sample in a study of blood T cells in healthy people across ages. TCRdb recomputed calls from the 5' RACE reads with MiXCR, one row per CDR3 protein. Of about 1 million distinct CDR3 sequences listed, 35% to 55% are singletons. The sample comprised blood. Every receptor here comes from a woman aged 60-75 years in good health. CDR3s include the opening cysteine and the closing phenylalanine or tryptophan. Each record gives: D gene, J gene, clone size, V gene, CDR3 protein, CDR3 DNA. D genes are given only for firm matches. Some rows have no size entry. The others give once, few or many, or a class for an expanded clone.

d_call: TRBD1; j_call: TRBJ1-2; clone_size: .; v_call: TRBV7-9; cdr3_aa: CASSPGTGSYGYTF; cdr3_nt: TGTGCCAGCAGCCCCGGGACAGGGAGCTATGGCTACACCTTC
d_call: .; j_call: TRBJ2-3; clone_size: many; v_call: TRBV4-1; cdr3_aa: CASSPEGGPNTQYF; cdr3_nt: TGCGCCAGCAGCCCGGAGGGCGGACCCAATACGCAGTATTTT
d_call: .; j_call: TRBJ2-4; clone_size: .; v_call: TRBV1; cdr3_aa: CTSSSKREGVSIQYF; cdr3_nt: TGCACCAGCAGCTCTAAGCGGGAGGGTGTGAGCATTCAGTACTTC
d_call: TRBD1; j_call: TRBJ1-1; clone_size: .; v_call: TRBV27; cdr3_aa: CATKPFRTGRLVNTEAFF; cdr3_nt: TGTGCCACTAAGCCATTCCGGACAGGGCGTTTGGTGAACACTGAAGCTTTCTTT
d_call: .; j_call: TRBJ1-5; clone_size: .; v_call: TRBV27; cdr3_aa: CASRWRAGNQPQHF; cdr3_nt: TGTGCCAGCCGGTGGAGGGCGGGCAATCAGCCCCAGCATTTT
d_call: TRBD2; j_call: TRBJ2-7; clone_size: .; v_call: TRBV5-1; cdr3_aa: CASRGRSGDEQYF; cdr3_nt: TGCGCCAGCAGAGGGAGGAGCGGGGATGAGCAGTACTTC
d_call: .; j_call: TRBJ2-2; clone_size: .; v_call: TRBV7-7; cdr3_aa: CASSRSGPGELFF; cdr3_nt: TGTGCCAGCAGCCGCTCGGGACCCGGGGAGCTGTTTTTT
d_call: .; j_call: TRBJ2-3; clone_size: .; v_call: TRBV21-1; cdr3_aa: CASSNRDRVRRATDTQYF; cdr3_nt: TGTGCCAGCAGCAATAGGGACAGGGTCAGAAGGGCGACAGATACGCAGTATTTT
d_call: .; j_call: TRBJ2-3; clone_size: .; v_call: TRBV7-9; cdr3_aa: CASSLGGTYTQYF; cdr3_nt: TGTGCCAGCAGCTTAGGGGGTACCTATACGCAGTATTTT
d_call: .; j_call: TRBJ1-4; clone_size: many; v_call: TRBV6-1; cdr3_aa: CASSEFGGRLKEKLFF; cdr3_nt: TGTGCCAGCAGTGAATTTGGGGGACGGTTAAAGGAAAAACTGTTTTTT
d_call: TRBD2; j_call: TRBJ2-3; clone_size: .; v_call: TRBV11-2; cdr3_aa: CASSPGTSADTQYF; cdr3_nt: TGTGCCAGCAGCCCGGGGACTAGCGCAGATACGCAGTATTTT
d_call: TRBD1; j_call: TRBJ2-5; clone_size: .; v_call: TRBV4-1; cdr3_aa: CASSQEGTGLQETQYF; cdr3_nt: TGCGCCAGCAGCCAAGAGGGGACAGGGTTACAAGAGACCCAGTACTTC
d_call: TRBD1; j_call: TRBJ2-7; clone_size: few; v_call: TRBV6-6; cdr3_aa: CASRGQGADYEQYF; cdr3_nt: TGTGCCAGCAGGGGACAGGGGGCTGACTACGAGCAGTACTTC
d_call: .; j_call: TRBJ2-1; clone_size: .; v_call: TRBV5-4; cdr3_aa: CASSLYGGGGEQFF; cdr3_nt: TGTGCCAGCAGCTTGTACGGAGGCGGTGGTGAGCAGTTCTTC
d_call: TRBD2; j_call: TRBJ2-1; clone_size: .; v_call: TRBV13; cdr3_aa: CASSQTSGRADAYEQFF; cdr3_nt: TGTGCCAGCAGCCAGACTAGCGGGAGGGCCGACGCGTATGAGCAGTTCTTC
d_call: TRBD1; j_call: TRBJ1-5; clone_size: .; v_call: TRBV20-1; cdr3_aa: CSASPRDRANQPQHF; cdr3_nt: TGCAGTGCTAGCCCCCGGGACAGGGCTAATCAGCCCCAGCATTTT
d_call: .; j_call: TRBJ1-5; clone_size: .; v_call: TRBV7-2; cdr3_aa: CASSLLGDLQPQHF; cdr3_nt: TGTGCCAGCAGCTTATTAGGGGATTTACAGCCCCAGCATTTT
d_call: .; j_call: TRBJ2-1; clone_size: .; v_call: TRBV29-1; cdr3_aa: CSVGLSYNEQFF; cdr3_nt: TGCAGCGTAGGCCTCTCCTACAATGAGCAGTTCTTC
d_call: TRBD2; j_call: TRBJ2-5; clone_size: few; v_call: TRBV28; cdr3_aa: CASSPGLLQETQYF; cdr3_nt: TGTGCCAGCAGTCCGGGACTATTACAAGAGACCCAGTACTTC
d_call: .; j_call: TRBJ1-5; clone_size: many; v_call: TRBV27; cdr3_aa: CASSTLIGGDSNQPQHF; cdr3_nt: TGTGCCAGCAGTACCCTTATAGGGGGAGATAGCAATCAGCCCCAGCATTTT
d_call: TRBD1; j_call: TRBJ2-7; clone_size: .; v_call: TRBV7-2; cdr3_aa: CASSFPLGQSYEQYF; cdr3_nt: TGTGCCAGCAGCTTCCCCCTGGGACAGTCCTACGAGCAGTACTTC
d_call: .; j_call: TRBJ1-5; clone_size: .; v_call: TRBV29-1; cdr3_aa: CSVANKVDQPQHF; cdr3_nt: TGCAGCGTTGCTAATAAGGTAGATCAGCCCCAGCATTTT
d_call: .; j_call: TRBJ2-7; clone_size: .; v_call: TRBV7-8; cdr3_aa: CASSLTDAAYEQYF; cdr3_nt: TGTGCCAGCAGCTTAACGGACGCAGCCTACGAGCAGTACTTC
d_call: .; j_call: TRBJ2-3; clone_size: .; v_call: TRBV24-1; cdr3_aa: CATSDASTDAQYF; cdr3_nt: TGTGCCACCAGTGATGCGAGCACAGATGCGCAGTATTTT
d_call: .; j_call: TRBJ1-1; clone_size: few; v_call: TRBV12-3/TRBV12-4; cdr3_aa: CASSSTRRGEAFF; cdr3_nt: TGTGCCAGCAGTTCTACCCGGCGGGGTGAAGCTTTCTTT
d_call: TRBD1; j_call: TRBJ1-4; clone_size: .; v_call: TRBV6-6; cdr3_aa: CASSNRQGPEKLFF; cdr3_nt: TGTGCCAGCAGTAACAGACAGGGCCCTGAAAAACTGTTTTTT
d_call: .; j_call: TRBJ2-5; clone_size: .; v_call: TRBV28; cdr3_aa: CASSGLPETQYF; cdr3_nt: TGTGCCAGCAGTGGCCTTCCAGAGACCCAGTACTTC
d_call: .; j_call: TRBJ2-3; clone_size: .; v_call: TRBV9; cdr3_aa: CASCVYPSVTDTQYF; cdr3_nt: TGTGCCAGCTGCGTATATCCCTCGGTCACAGATACGCAGTATTTT
d_call: TRBD2; j_call: TRBJ2-2; clone_size: .; v_call: TRBV3-1; cdr3_aa: CASSQTSGGPTGELFF; cdr3_nt: TGTGCCAGCAGCCAGACTAGCGGGGGTCCTACCGGGGAGCTGTTTTTT
d_call: .; j_call: TRBJ1-1; clone_size: .; v_call: TRBV28; cdr3_aa: CASLSGSTEAFF; cdr3_nt: TGTGCCAGCCTTTCAGGCAGCACTGAAGCTTTCTTT
d_call: .; j_call: TRBJ1-6; clone_size: .; v_call: TRBV5-1; cdr3_aa: CASSPDQGNSPPHF; cdr3_nt: TGCGCCAGCAGCCCGGATCAGGGGAATTCACCCCCCCACTTT
d_call: TRBD2; j_call: TRBJ2-5; clone_size: .; v_call: TRBV4-2; cdr3_aa: CASSRDGGLAGVGQYF; cdr3_nt: TGTGCCAGCAGCCGAGATGGAGGACTAGCGGGAGTTGGGCAGTACTTC
d_call: .; j_call: TRBJ1-2; clone_size: few; v_call: TRBV29-1; cdr3_aa: CSVPNQALANYGYTF; cdr3_nt: TGCAGCGTACCCAATCAGGCGCTCGCAAACTATGGCTACACCTTC